The source of this T cell receptor beta chain is a study of post-analysis software for immune sequencing data. Study context: The patients showed relapsing-remitting, secondary progressive and progressive-relapsing multiple sclerosis courses.

In regard to this clonotype: Its specificity is unknown.

Findings and limits, study-wide: Relative to controls, patients with multiple sclerosis showed significantly lower normalized Chao1 diversity. Five TRBV segments, including TRBV5-6, TRBV5-1 and TRBV20-1, were more frequent in patients than controls.

The CDR3 consists of 17 residues. Germline V gene data show CDR1 as SGHVS and CDR2 as FNYEAQ. J gave up 1 base and V 2 bases, and 8 bases lay outside the gene matches. The authors incorporated unique molecular identifiers into the TCR beta cDNA libraries. TCRdb re-called the PCR reads through MiXCR, storing one row per CDR3 protein. The sample includes about 500,000 distinct CDR3 sequences, 40% to 55% of them seen just once. The sample was blood. The receptor was isolated from a girl between 5 and 17 years old with multiple sclerosis. This chain connects TRBV7-6 to TRBJ2-5; 9 nucleotides line up with TRBD2. As DNA, the CDR3 is TGTGCCAGCAGCTTATTATCACTAGCGGGCCTCCAAGAGACCCAGTACTTC. It translates to CASSLLSLAGLQETQYF.